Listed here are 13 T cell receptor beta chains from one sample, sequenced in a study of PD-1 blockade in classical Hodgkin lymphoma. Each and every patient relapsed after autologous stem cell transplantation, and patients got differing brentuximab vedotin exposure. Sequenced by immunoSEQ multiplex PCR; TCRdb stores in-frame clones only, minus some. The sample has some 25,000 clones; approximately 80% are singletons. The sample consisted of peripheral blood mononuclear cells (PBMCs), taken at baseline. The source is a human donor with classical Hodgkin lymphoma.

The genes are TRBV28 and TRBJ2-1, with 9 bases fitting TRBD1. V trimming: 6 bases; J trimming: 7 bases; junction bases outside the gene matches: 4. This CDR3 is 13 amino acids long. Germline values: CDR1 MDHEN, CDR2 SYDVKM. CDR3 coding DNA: TGTGCCAGCAGGACGGACAGGGGAAATGAGCAGTTCTTC. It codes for CASRTDRGNEQFF.

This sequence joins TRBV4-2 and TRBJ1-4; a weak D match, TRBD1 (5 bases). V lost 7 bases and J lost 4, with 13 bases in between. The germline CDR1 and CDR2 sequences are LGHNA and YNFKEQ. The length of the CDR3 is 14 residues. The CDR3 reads CASTSGRSNEKLFF. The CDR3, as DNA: TGTGCCAGCACCTCGGGGCGGAGTAATGAAAAACTGTTTTTT.

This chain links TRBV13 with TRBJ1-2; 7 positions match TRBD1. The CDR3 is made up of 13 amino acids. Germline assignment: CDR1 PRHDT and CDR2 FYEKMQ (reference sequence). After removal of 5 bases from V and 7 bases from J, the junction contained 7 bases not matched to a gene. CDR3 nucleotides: TGTGCCAGCAGCCTACAGGGGAGGGGTGGCTACACCTTC. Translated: CASSLQGRGGYTF. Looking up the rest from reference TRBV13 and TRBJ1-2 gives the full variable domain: AAGVIQSPRHLIKEKRETATLKCYPIPRHDTVYWYQQGPGQDPQFLISFYEKMQSDKGSIPDRFSAQQFSDYHSELNMSSLELGDSALYFCASSLQGRGGYTFGSGTRLTVV.

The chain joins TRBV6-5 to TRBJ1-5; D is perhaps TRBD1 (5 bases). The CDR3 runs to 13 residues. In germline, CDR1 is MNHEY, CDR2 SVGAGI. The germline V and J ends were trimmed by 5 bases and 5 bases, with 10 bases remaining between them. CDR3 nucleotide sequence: TGTGCCAGCAGTACGGGGGGGTATCAGCCCCAGCATTTT. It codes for CASSTGGYQPQHF.

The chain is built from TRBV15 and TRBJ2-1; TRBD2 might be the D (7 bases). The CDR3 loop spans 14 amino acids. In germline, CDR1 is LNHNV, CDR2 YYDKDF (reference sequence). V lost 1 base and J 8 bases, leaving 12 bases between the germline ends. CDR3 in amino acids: CATSRAGGEDEQFF. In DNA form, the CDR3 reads TGTGCCACCAGCAGAGCGGGGGGCGAGGATGAGCAGTTCTTC.

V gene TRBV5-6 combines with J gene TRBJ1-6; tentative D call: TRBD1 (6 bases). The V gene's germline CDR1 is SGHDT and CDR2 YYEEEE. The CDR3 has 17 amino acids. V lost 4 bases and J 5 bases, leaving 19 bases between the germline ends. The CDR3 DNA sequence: TGTGCCAGCAGCGGGACACAGGGTGCCTTCAATAATTCACCCCTCCACTTT. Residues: CASSGTQGAFNNSPLHF.

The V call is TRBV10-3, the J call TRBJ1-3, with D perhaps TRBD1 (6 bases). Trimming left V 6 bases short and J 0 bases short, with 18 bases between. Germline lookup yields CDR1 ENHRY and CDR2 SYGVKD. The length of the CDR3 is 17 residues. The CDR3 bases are TGTGCCATCAGCCAAATAATCACAGGGAGCTCTGGAAACACCATATATTTT. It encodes CAISQIITGSSGNTIYF.

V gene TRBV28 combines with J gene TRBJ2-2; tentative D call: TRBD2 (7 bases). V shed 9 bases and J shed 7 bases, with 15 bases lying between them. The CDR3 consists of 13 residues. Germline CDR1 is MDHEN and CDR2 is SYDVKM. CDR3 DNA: TGTGCCAGTTTTGGGGGGGCCGGCGGGGAGCTGTTTTTT. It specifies CASFGGAGGELFF.

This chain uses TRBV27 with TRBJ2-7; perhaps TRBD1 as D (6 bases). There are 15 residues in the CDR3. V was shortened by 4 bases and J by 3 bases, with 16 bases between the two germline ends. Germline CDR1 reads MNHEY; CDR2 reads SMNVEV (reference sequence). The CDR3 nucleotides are TGTGCCAGCAGTTCTTATCCCCGGGACAACTACGAGCAGTACTTC. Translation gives CASSSYPRDNYEQYF.

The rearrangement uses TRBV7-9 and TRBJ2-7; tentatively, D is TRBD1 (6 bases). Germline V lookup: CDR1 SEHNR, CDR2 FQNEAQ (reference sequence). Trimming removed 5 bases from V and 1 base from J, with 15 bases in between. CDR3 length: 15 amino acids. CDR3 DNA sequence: TGTGCCAGCAGCCCGACCACAGGGAGATCCTACGAGCAGTACTTC. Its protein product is CASSPTTGRSYEQYF.

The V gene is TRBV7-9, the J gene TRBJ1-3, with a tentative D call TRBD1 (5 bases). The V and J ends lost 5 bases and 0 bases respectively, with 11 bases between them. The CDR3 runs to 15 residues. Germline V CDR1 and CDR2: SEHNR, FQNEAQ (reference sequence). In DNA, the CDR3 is TGTGCCAGCAGCCCCCGACAGCTCTCTGGAAACACCATATATTTT. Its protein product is CASSPRQLSGNTIYF. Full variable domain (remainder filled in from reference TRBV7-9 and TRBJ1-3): DTGVSQNPRHKITKRGQNVTFRCDPISEHNRLYWYRQTLGQGPEFLTYFQNEAQLEKSRLLSDRFSAERPKGSFSTLEIQRTEQGDSAMYLCASSPRQLSGNTIYFGEGSWLTVV.

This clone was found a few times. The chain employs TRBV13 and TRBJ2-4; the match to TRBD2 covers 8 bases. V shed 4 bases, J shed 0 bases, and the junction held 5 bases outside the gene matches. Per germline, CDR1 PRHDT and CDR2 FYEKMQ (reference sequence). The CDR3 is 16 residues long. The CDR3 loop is CASSSLGRGAKNIQYF. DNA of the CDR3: TGTGCCAGCAGCTCTCTCGGGAGGGGAGCCAAAAACATTCAGTACTTC.

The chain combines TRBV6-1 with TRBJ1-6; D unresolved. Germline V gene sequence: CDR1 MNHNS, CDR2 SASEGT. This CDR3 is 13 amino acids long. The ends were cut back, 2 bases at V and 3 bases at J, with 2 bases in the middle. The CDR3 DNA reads TGTGCCAGCAGTGAATTCTATAATTCACCCCTCCACTTT. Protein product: CASSEFYNSPLHF.